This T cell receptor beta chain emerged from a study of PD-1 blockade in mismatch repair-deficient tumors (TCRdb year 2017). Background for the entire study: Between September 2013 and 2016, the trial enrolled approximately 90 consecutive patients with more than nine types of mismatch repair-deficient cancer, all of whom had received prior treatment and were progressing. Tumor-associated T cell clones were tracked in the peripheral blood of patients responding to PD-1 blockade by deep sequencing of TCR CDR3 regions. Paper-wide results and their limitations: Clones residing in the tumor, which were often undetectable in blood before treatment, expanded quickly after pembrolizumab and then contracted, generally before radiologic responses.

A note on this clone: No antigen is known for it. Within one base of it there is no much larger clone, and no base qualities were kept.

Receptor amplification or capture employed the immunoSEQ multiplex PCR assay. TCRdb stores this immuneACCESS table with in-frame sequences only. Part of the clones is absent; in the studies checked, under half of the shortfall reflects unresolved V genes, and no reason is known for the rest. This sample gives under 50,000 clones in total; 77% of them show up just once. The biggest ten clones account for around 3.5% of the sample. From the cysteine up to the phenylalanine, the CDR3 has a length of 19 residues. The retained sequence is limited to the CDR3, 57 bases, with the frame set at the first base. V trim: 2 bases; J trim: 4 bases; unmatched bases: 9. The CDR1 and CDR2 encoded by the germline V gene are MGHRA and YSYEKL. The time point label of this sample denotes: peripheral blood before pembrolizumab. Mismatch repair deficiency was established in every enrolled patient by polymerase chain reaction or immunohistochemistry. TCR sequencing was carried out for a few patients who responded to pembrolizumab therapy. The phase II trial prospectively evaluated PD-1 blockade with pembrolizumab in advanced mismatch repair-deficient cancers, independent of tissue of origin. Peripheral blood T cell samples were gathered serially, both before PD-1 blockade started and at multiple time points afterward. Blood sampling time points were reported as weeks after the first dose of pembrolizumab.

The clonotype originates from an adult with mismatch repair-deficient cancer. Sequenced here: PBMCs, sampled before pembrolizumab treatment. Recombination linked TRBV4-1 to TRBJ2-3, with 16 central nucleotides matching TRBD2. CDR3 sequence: CASSQYGTSGRVFADTQYF. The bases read TGCGCCAGCAGCCAATACGGGACTAGCGGGAGGGTGTTCGCAGATACGCAGTATTTT.